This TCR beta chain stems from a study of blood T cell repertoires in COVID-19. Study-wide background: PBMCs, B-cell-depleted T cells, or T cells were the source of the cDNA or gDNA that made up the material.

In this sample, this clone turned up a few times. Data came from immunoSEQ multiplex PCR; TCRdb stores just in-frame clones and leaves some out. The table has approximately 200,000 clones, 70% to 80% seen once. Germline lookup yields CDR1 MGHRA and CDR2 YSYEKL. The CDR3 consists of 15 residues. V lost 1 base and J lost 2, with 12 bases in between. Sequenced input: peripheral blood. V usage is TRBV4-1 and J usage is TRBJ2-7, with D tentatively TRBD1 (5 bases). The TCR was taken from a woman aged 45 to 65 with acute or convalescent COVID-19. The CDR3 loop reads CASSQGAGNTYEQYF. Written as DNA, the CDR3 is TGCGCCAGCAGCCAAGGAGCAGGGAACACCTACGAGCAGTACTTC.